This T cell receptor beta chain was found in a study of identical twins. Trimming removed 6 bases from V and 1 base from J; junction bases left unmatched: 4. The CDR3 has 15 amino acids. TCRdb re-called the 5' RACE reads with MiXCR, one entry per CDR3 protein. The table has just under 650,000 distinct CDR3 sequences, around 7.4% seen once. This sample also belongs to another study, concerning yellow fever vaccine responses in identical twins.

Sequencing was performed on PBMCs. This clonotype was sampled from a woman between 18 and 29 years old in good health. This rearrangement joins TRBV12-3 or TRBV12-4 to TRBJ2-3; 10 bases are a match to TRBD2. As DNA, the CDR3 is TGTGCCAGCAGAATTAGCGGGGGGCGCACAGATACGCAGTATTTT. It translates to CASRISGGRTDTQYF.